This T cell receptor (beta chain) was obtained from a study of blood T cells in healthy people across ages. Germline assignment: CDR1 MNHEY and CDR2 SVGAGI. There are 14 residues in the CDR3. Next came a second PCR, run for about 6 to 11 cycles, which used a sample-barcoded 5' primer along with a J-beta primer mix. Every molecule of cDNA carried a tag from a template-switch adaptor with 12 random nucleotides. TCRdb re-called the 5' RACE reads with MiXCR, one entry per CDR3 protein. The sample lists 1,500,000 or so distinct CDR3 sequences; about 45% were seen once. Study results and limitations: PBMC samples, being unsorted, prevented any conclusive comparison of naive and antigen-experienced cells. With naive T cell percentage, TCR beta diversity showed a strong correlation.

With respect to this clonotype: Its antigen is currently unknown. One junction end disagrees with the germline gene, perhaps due to a read error.

Investigators took 9.5 to 10 milliliters of peripheral blood from every donor. The clonotype comes from a woman aged 18-29 years in good health. The sequenced sample consisted of blood. This chain connects TRBV6-5 to TRBJ1-2; 10 bases align to TRBD1. The CDR3 DNA follows: TGTGCCGGCAGTCAGACAGGGGGCGGCTATGGCTACACCTTC. It encodes CAGSQTGGGYGYTF.